Below, 31 T cell receptor beta chains from the same sample are listed, as sequenced in a study of T cells after yellow fever vaccination. TCRdb independently ran MiXCR on the 5' RACE reads; one entry per CDR3 protein. The data show about 130,000 distinct CDR3 sequences, with around 6.3% seen just once and more than 0.6% held by the top ten. The specimen was CD4+ T cells sorted from PBMCs, collected 10 days after the yellow fever booster vaccination. These receptors were taken from a man aged 30 to 39 who received the YFV17D yellow fever vaccine.

The table lists this clonotype with many counts. The rearrangement joins TRBV30 to TRBJ2-5; D gene unclear. CDR3 size: 11 residues. CDR1 and CDR2 (germline): GTSNPN, SVGIG (reference sequence). The ends were cut back, 3 bases at V and 5 bases at J, with 7 bases in the middle. CDR3 DNA sequence: TGTGCCTGGAGGTCGGCGGAGACCCAGTACTTC. Protein sequence: CAWRSAETQYF.

This clonotype showed up just a few times. V usage is TRBV4-3 and J usage is TRBJ1-6, with no clear D. Trimming pared 4 bases from V and 0 bases from J, leaving 16 bases between. The germline V gene has CDR1 LGHNA and CDR2 YSLEER. The CDR3 has 18 amino acids. The CDR3, as DNA: TGCGCCAGCAGCCTGAAGGGAGGCGCGAGCTCCTATAATTCACCCCTCCACTTT. Protein sequence: CASSLKGGASSYNSPLHF.

This clonotype was seen ten or more times. The chain has TRBV24-1 and TRBJ2-5; D not resolved. This CDR3 has 13 amino acids. Germline lookup yields CDR1 KGHDR and CDR2 SFDVKD. Trimming took 5 bases from V and 5 from J, leaving 11 bases between them. The CDR3 loop is CATSGSKKETQYF. CDR3 in DNA: TGTGCCACCAGTGGGTCCAAGAAGGAGACCCAGTACTTC.

This clonotype was recorded at least ten times. This chain links TRBV10-3 with TRBJ2-2; D unclear. CDR3 length equals 16 residues. The V end was cut by 0 bases, the J end by 3 bases, with 11 bases between. Germline values: CDR1 ENHRY, CDR2 SYGVKD. CDR3 nucleotide sequence: TGTGCCATCAGTGAGTCCTTGAGCCTAGACACCGGGGAGCTGTTTTTT. Its translation is CAISESLSLDTGELFF.

In its sample, this clonotype was seen many times. The chain carries TRBV24-1 and TRBJ2-3; TRBD2 agrees at 8 bases. V lost 12 bases and J lost 2; bases outside the gene matches: 9. The germline gives CDR1 KGHDR, CDR2 SFDVKD. The CDR3 has 14 amino acids. CDR3 loop: CASSGSGDTDTQYF. CDR3 coding DNA: TGTGCCTCGAGCGGGAGTGGAGACACAGATACGCAGTATTTT.

As concerns this clonotype: A read error may be the cause here, since a much bigger clone is one base away. The chain recombines TRBV7-9 with TRBJ2-5, with no clear D. The CDR3 runs 12 residues. In germline, CDR1 is SEHNR, CDR2 FQNEAQ (reference sequence). V was cut by 5 bases and J by 7 bases, with 11 bases left in between. DNA of the CDR3: TGTGCCAGCAGCGTACCGATCTGGACCCAGTACTTC. Protein sequence: CASSVPIWTQYF.

This clonotype was seen at least ten times. The rearrangement joins TRBV7-2 to TRBJ2-1, with TRBD2 identical over 10 bases. CDR1 and CDR2 (germline): SGHTA, FQGNSA. This CDR3 has 17 amino acids. J was trimmed by 4 bases and V by 2 bases; bases with no gene match: 8. As DNA, the CDR3 is TGTGCCAGCAGCTTAAAACCGGGACTAGCGAGGTACAATGAGCAGTTCTTC. It codes for CASSLKPGLARYNEQFF.

This clonotype was observed many times. The chain carries TRBV5-1 and TRBJ2-7, with D unclear. CDR1 and CDR2 (germline): SGHRS, YFSETQ. This CDR3 is built from 11 residues. The ends were cut back, 10 bases at V and 5 bases at J, with 13 bases in the middle. CDR3 protein: CASRTGNEQYF. CDR3 sequence (DNA): TGCGCCTCCCGTACCGGCAACGAGCAGTACTTC. Full variable domain (rest looked up from reference TRBV5-1 and TRBJ2-7): KAGVTQTPRYLIKTRGQQVTLSCSPISGHRSVSWYQQTPGQGLQFLFEYFSETQRNKGNFPGRFSGRQFSNSRSEMNVSTLELGDSALYLCASRTGNEQYFGPGTRLTVT.

This clonotype has more than one count but fewer than ten. V and J are TRBV7-8 and TRBJ1-1; D possibly corresponds to TRBD1 (5 bases). Germline loops: CDR1 SGHVS, CDR2 FQNEAQ. The CDR3 runs to 15 residues. V lost 7 bases and J 2 bases, leaving 17 bases between the germline ends. The CDR3 DNA follows: TGTGCCAGCATTCCGGTGTCGACAGTCAACACTGAAGCTTTCTTT. Residues: CASIPVSTVNTEAFF.

The gene calls are TRBV7-2 and TRBJ2-5, with TRBD2 matching 8 bases. The CDR3 spans 16 residues. Unmatched junction bases numbered 11, after V lost 2 bases and J lost 6 bases. Germline values: CDR1 SGHTA, CDR2 FQGNSA. Written as DNA, the CDR3 is TGTGCCAGCAGCTTAATGGTTGCGGGAGGCCAGCAGACCCAGTACTTC. It specifies CASSLMVAGGQQTQYF.

This clonotype was detected ten times or more. This sequence joins TRBV24-1 and TRBJ1-5, with 7 bases matching TRBD1. CDR1 and CDR2 from the germline V gene are KGHDR and SFDVKD. Trimming took 1 base from V and 6 from J; bases not matched to a gene: 8. This CDR3 contains 16 residues. This chain's CDR3 is CATSDLGGSGGQPQHF. CDR3 DNA sequence: TGTGCCACCAGTGATTTAGGGGGCTCCGGAGGTCAGCCCCAGCATTTT.

This clonotype was found many times. The chain couples TRBV6-5 to TRBJ2-3, with D hard to call. The CDR3 totals 15 residues. Germline V gene data show CDR1 as MNHEY and CDR2 as SVGAGI. With 6 bases removed from V and 2 bases from J, the gap between germline ends came to 15 bases. The CDR3 spells CASSTRNRATDTQYF. CDR3 nucleotide sequence: TGTGCCAGCAGCACACGGAATCGGGCCACAGATACGCAGTATTTT.

The J gene is TRBJ2-1, the V gene TRBV7-3; 12 bases fit TRBD2. CDR3 length equals 16 residues. Germline loops: CDR1 SGHTA, CDR2 FQGTGA. Unmatched junction bases numbered 4, after V lost 1 base and J lost 6 bases. CDR3 DNA: TGTGCCAGCAGCTTAATGGGACTAGCGGGTATCAATGAGCAGTTCTTC. Its protein product is CASSLMGLAGINEQFF.

In its sample, this clonotype was seen a few times. The J gene is TRBJ2-7, the V gene TRBV19, with 8 bases lining up with TRBD1. Germline assignment: CDR1 LNHDA and CDR2 SQIVND (reference sequence). After removal of 6 bases from V and 6 bases from J, the junction contained 7 bases not matched to a gene. The length of the CDR3 is 13 residues. The CDR3 sequence is CASSSRTGTEQYF. The CDR3 nucleotides read TGTGCCAGTAGCTCAAGGACAGGGACCGAGCAGTACTTC.

The chain recombines TRBV12-3 or TRBV12-4 with TRBJ1-1; 7 bases match TRBD1. The V gene end was trimmed by 7 bases and the J gene end by 11 bases; junction bases not matched to a gene: 10. The CDR3 is 12 residues long. CDR3 residues: CASTLPGTAAFF. DNA for the CDR3: TGTGCCAGCACCCTCCCCGGGACAGCGGCTTTCTTT.

The CDR3 DNA reads as TGTGCCAGTAGTGACGGACAGGGGATCGAAAAACTGTTTTTT. This codes for CASSDGQGIEKLFF. The V gene is TRBV19, the J gene TRBJ1-4; 9 bases align to TRBD1. The V gene end was trimmed by 5 bases and the J gene end by 8 bases; junction bases not matched to a gene: 6. CDR1 and CDR2 from the germline V gene are LNHDA and SQIVND (reference sequence). CDR3 length: 14 amino acids.

The table lists this clonotype with a few counts. This chain joins TRBV7-2 and TRBJ1-5; D is possibly TRBD1 (5 bases). Deletions cut 4 bases from V and 6 bases from J, with 10 bases between. The CDR3 runs to 13 residues. CDR1 and CDR2 (germline): SGHTA, FQGNSA. As DNA, the CDR3 is TGTGCCAGCAGCTCCACCGGGGGTCAGCCCCAGCATTTT. The encoded protein is CASSSTGGQPQHF.

This clonotype appeared many times. This rearrangement joins TRBV5-1 to TRBJ2-2; weak D call: TRBD2 (5 bases). V was clipped by 5 bases and J by 6 bases, with 11 bases between them. Germline-derived CDR1 and CDR2 are SGHRS and YFSETQ. This CDR3 has 13 residues. CDR3 nucleotide sequence: TGCGCCAGCAGGGCCCGGGAACCCGGGGAGCTGTTTTTT. It codes for CASRAREPGELFF.

In its sample, this clonotype was seen many times. The V call is TRBV29-1, the J call TRBJ1-2; D is unclear. Germline V CDR1 and CDR2: SQVTM, ANQGSEA. This CDR3 has 13 amino acids. Trimming left V 7 bases short and J 3 bases short, with 15 bases between. CDR3 residues: CSAWAAGDYGYTF. Written as DNA, the CDR3 is TGCAGCGCCTGGGCCGCCGGGGACTATGGCTACACCTTC. Variable domain in full (rest from reference TRBV29-1 and TRBJ1-2): SAVISQKPSRDICQRGTSLTIQCQVDSQVTMMFWYRQQPGQSLTLIATANQGSEATYESGFVIDKFPISRPNLTFSTLTVSNMSPEDSSIYLCSAWAAGDYGYTFGSGTRLTVV.

This clonotype has ten or more counts. V and J are TRBV7-9 and TRBJ2-7; no firm D call. The V and J ends lost 6 bases and 5 bases respectively, with 8 bases between them. The V gene's germline CDR1 is SEHNR and CDR2 FQNEAQ (reference sequence). This CDR3 comprises 11 residues. In DNA form, the CDR3 reads TGTGCCAGCAGAGGTCAGAACGAGCAGTACTTC. Translating gives CASRGQNEQYF.

This clonotype was observed at least ten times. J is TRBJ2-6 and V is TRBV15, with a possible D match to TRBD2 (6 bases). The CDR3 is 15 amino acids. Deletions cut 5 bases from V and 0 bases from J, with 8 bases between. Germline V CDR1 and CDR2: LNHNV, YYDKDF (reference sequence). The CDR3 DNA sequence: TGTGCCACCAGCGGCGGGGTCTCTGGGGCCAACGTCCTGACTTTC. As protein: CATSGGVSGANVLTF.

This clonotype was counted at least ten times. The chain employs TRBV28 and TRBJ1-1; D is ambiguous. Trimming took off 4 bases at V and 8 bases at J, with 8 bases between the two ends. Germline loops: CDR1 MDHEN, CDR2 SYDVKM. The CDR3 is made up of 11 amino acids. CDR3 sequence (DNA): TGTGCCAGCAGTTATAGCACCGAAGCTTTCTTT. This encodes CASSYSTEAFF.

This clonotype has a handful of counts. The chain employs TRBV20-1 and TRBJ2-5, with TRBD2 matching 8 bases. Germline loops: CDR1 DFQATT, CDR2 SNEGSKA (reference sequence). The length of the CDR3 is 13 residues. J lost 5 bases, V lost 3 bases, and 5 bases had no gene match. CDR3 sequence: CSASGRGLETQYF. For the CDR3, the DNA is TGCAGTGCTAGCGGGAGGGGGTTGGAGACCCAGTACTTC.

The table lists this clonotype with a few counts. The rearrangement links TRBV20-1 to TRBJ2-7; TRBD2 aligns across 10 bases. V trimming: 6 bases; J trimming: 7 bases; junction bases outside the gene matches: 9. CDR3 length equals 13 residues. In germline, CDR1 is DFQATT, CDR2 SNEGSKA (reference sequence). CDR3 DNA: TGCAGTGCCATAACTAGCGGGATAAGAGAGCAGTACTTC. Residues: CSAITSGIREQYF.

This clonotype was seen many times. The V and J genes are TRBV5-1 and TRBJ2-3; 9 positions match TRBD2. After removal of 6 bases from V and 6 bases from J, the junction contained 14 bases not matched to a gene. Germline-derived CDR1 and CDR2 are SGHRS and YFSETQ. The CDR3 consists of 16 residues. Here the CDR3 reads CASTPEVSGSVDTQYF. For the CDR3, the DNA is TGCGCCAGCACCCCCGAGGTTAGCGGGAGTGTGGATACGCAGTATTTT.

In this sample, this clonotype turned up many times. The chain couples TRBV5-1 to TRBJ2-3, with D unresolved. Germline loops: CDR1 SGHRS, CDR2 YFSETQ. The CDR3 extends over 14 amino acids. Trimming pared 8 bases from V and 2 bases from J, leaving 15 bases between. The CDR3 DNA reads as TGCGCCAGTCACCCCGGGTCTAACACAGATACGCAGTATTTT. As protein: CASHPGSNTDTQYF.

The table lists this clonotype with many counts. Here the CDR3 reads CATSGHGRTDTQYF. In DNA form, the CDR3 reads TGTGCCACCAGTGGTCACGGGAGGACAGATACGCAGTATTTT. The chain is built from TRBV24-1 and TRBJ2-3; 7 bases map to TRBD2. The CDR3 contains 14 residues. Germline values: CDR1 KGHDR, CDR2 SFDVKD. Losses at the gene ends were 5 bases for V and 3 bases for J; bases not matched to a gene: 4.

This clonotype has at least ten counts. J is TRBJ2-7 and V is TRBV7-4; the match to TRBD2 covers 15 bases. Germline CDR1 and CDR2: SGHVT and SQSDAQ. CDR3 length equals 17 residues. Trimming at V came to 3 bases and at J to 4 bases, leaving 7 bases not matched to a gene. This chain's CDR3 is CASSFLGLAGGPYEQYF. The CDR3 region has the DNA TGTGCCAGCAGCTTCCTCGGACTAGCGGGAGGGCCGTACGAGCAGTACTTC.

This clonotype was seen ten or more times. The J gene is TRBJ1-2, the V gene TRBV7-9; D is unclear. The V gene lost 3 bases and the J gene lost 7 bases, with 6 bases spanning the gap. The germline V gene has CDR1 SEHNR and CDR2 FQNEAQ (reference sequence). The CDR3 has 11 amino acids. The CDR3 is CASSFLGGYTF. In nucleotides, the CDR3 is TGTGCCAGCAGCTTTTTGGGTGGCTACACCTTC.

This clonotype was recorded many times. The rearrangement uses TRBV5-1 and TRBJ2-3; tentative D call: TRBD2 (6 bases). The CDR3 consists of 14 residues. Looked up from germline, CDR1 is SGHRS and CDR2 is YFSETQ. V lost 2 bases, J lost 6 bases, and 13 bases lay in between. CDR3 region: CASSFGTLLDTQYF. The CDR3 DNA is TGCGCCAGCAGCTTCGGGACTTTACTGGATACGCAGTATTTT.

The sample holds a few counts of this clonotype. This rearrangement joins TRBV30 to TRBJ2-1, with 14 bases lining up with TRBD2. With 0 bases clipped from V and 9 bases from J, the junction kept 10 bases outside the gene matches. The CDR3 contains 17 residues. Germline V gene data show CDR1 as GTSNPN and CDR2 as SVGIG (reference sequence). CDR3 amino acids: CAWSVRGGTSGSGEQFF. The CDR3 nucleotides are TGTGCCTGGAGTGTACGAGGGGGGACTAGCGGGAGTGGTGAGCAGTTCTTC.